This T cell receptor beta chain derives from a study of molecular identifiers for immune sequencing clone quantification. CDR1 SGHVS and CDR2 FQNEAQ come from the germline V gene. The CDR3 is 15 amino acids. About this clonotype itself: One base away lies a much larger clone, so this may be a sequencing read error.

TCRdb used MiXCR to reprocess the PCR reads, holding one entry per CDR3 protein. The table includes 460,000 or so distinct CDR3 sequences, 25% detected once. Sequencing was done on a sample of naive CD8+ T cells from blood, with Jurkat cell RNA spiked in. Subset given: FACS-sorted CD8+CD4-CCR7+CD45RA+ naive T cells. The sequence was obtained from a human donor in good health. Some libraries in this study had Jurkat cell RNA spiked in. This chain links TRBV7-8 with TRBJ2-1; the D gene is possibly TRBD2 (6 bases). CDR3 protein: CASSRPGDLGNEQSF. In nucleotides, the CDR3 is TGTGCCAGCAGCCGGCCCGGGGACTTGGGCAATGAGCAGTCCTTC.